The T cell receptor beta chain under discussion was sequenced for a study of shared clonotypes between healthy human individuals. The germline V gene has CDR1 SNHLY and CDR2 FYNNEI. Trimming pared 6 bases from V and 5 bases from J, leaving 14 bases between. The CDR3 has 14 residues. Produced via immunoSEQ multiplex PCR; TCRdb's table is partial and in-frame only. This sample carries over 1.4 million clones, approximately 97% of them seen once, and the ten largest clones take roughly 1.1%. This sequence joins TRBV2 and TRBJ2-1; the D gene is possibly TRBD1 (6 bases). The sample taken for sequencing was naive CD4+ T cells sorted from blood. Subset here: CD45RA+ positively selected. The sequence came from a young man in good health. As DNA, the CDR3 is TGTGCCAGCAGCGCTCGGGCAGGGGACAATGAGCAGTTCTTC. Protein sequence: CASSARAGDNEQFF.